This passage covers 21 T cell receptor beta chains from one sample sequenced in a study of Graves' ophthalmopathy and Graves' hyperthyroidism. For repertoire sequencing, the TCR beta CDR3 regions were amplified from RNA transcripts. Second-round multiplex PCR followed a first-round RT-PCR using HTBI primers. TCRdb used MiXCR to reprocess the multiplex PCR reads, holding one entry per CDR3 protein. The sample holds a few hundred thousand distinct CDR3 sequences, roughly 40% seen once. The sample comprised peripheral blood or thyroid tissue (not recorded which). These receptors were collected from an adult man with Graves' hyperthyroidism.

The chain is built from TRBV24-1 and TRBJ2-1, with D perhaps TRBD1 (6 bases). Germline V gives CDR1 KGHDR, CDR2 SFDVKD. The CDR3 sequence is 12 residues long. V was clipped by 11 bases and J by 10 bases, with 17 bases between them. This CDR3 is CAIVGQLGEQFF. DNA of the CDR3: TGTGCCATTGTTGGACAGCTAGGGGAGCAGTTCTTC.

Ten or more counts support this clonotype. The chain links TRBV2 to TRBJ1-1; D gene unclear. This CDR3 has 13 residues. The germline V gene has CDR1 SNHLY and CDR2 FYNNEI. V gave up 1 base and J gave up 3 bases, with 6 bases separating them. CDR3 residues: CASSEGEDTEAFF. In DNA form, the CDR3 reads TGTGCCAGCAGTGAAGGGGAGGACACTGAAGCTTTCTTT.

This clonotype has only a few counts. V and J are TRBV4-1 and TRBJ2-2; 11 bases line up with TRBD1. V shed 7 bases, J shed 7 bases, and the junction held 8 bases outside the gene matches. CDR1 and CDR2 from the germline V gene are MGHRA and YSYEKL. The CDR3 has 15 amino acids. DNA of the CDR3: TGCGCCAGCAACGGACAGGGGGCAGGTGGCGGGGAGCTGTTTTTT. As protein: CASNGQGAGGGELFF.

The chain has TRBV6-6 and TRBJ2-5; 7 nucleotides line up with TRBD1. The CDR3 is made up of 15 amino acids. Trimming took 6 bases from V and 9 from J; bases not matched to a gene: 16. Germline V gives CDR1 MNHNY, CDR2 SVGAGI (reference sequence). CDR3 sequence reads: CASRPGTASNQPQYF. Written as DNA, the CDR3 is TGTGCCAGCAGACCCGGGACAGCGAGTAATCAGCCCCAGTACTTC.

This clonotype appeared many times. V gene TRBV12-3 or TRBV12-4 combines with J gene TRBJ2-7, with 7 bases identical to TRBD1. This CDR3 comprises 15 residues. Trimming removed 6 bases from V and 1 base from J; junction bases left unmatched: 9. The CDR3 here is CASSQTGVLSYEQYF. CDR3 sequence (DNA): TGTGCCAGCAGCCAAACAGGGGTGCTATCCTACGAGCAGTACTTC.

J is TRBJ1-5 and V is TRBV10-3, with 8 bases that match TRBD1. The CDR3 sequence is 16 residues long. Trimming cost V 7 bases and J 4 bases; bases outside gene matches: 12. Germline values: CDR1 ENHRY, CDR2 SYGVKD. CDR3 sequence (DNA): TGTGCCATCACGGGTCGAAGACAGGGGTGGAATCAGCCCCAGCATTTT. This codes for CAITGRRQGWNQPQHF.

V usage is TRBV6-1 and J usage is TRBJ2-7, with TRBD2 identical over 8 bases. The germline CDR1 and CDR2 sequences are MNHNS and SASEGT. This CDR3 has 15 amino acids. J was trimmed by 0 bases and V by 6 bases; bases with no gene match: 7. The CDR3: CASRPREGDSYEQYF. Written as DNA, the CDR3 is TGTGCCAGCAGACCCCGGGAGGGGGACTCCTACGAGCAGTACTTC.

The chain is built from TRBV11-2 and TRBJ2-5; D is possibly TRBD2 (6 bases). Germline-derived CDR1 and CDR2 are SGHAT and FQNNGV. The CDR3 consists of 12 residues. The ends were cut back, 1 base at V and 12 bases at J, with 12 bases in the middle. CDR3 bases: TGTGCCAGCAGCTTAGCAAGGAGGGGTAAGTACTTC. Protein product: CASSLARRGKYF.

Many counts were recorded for this clonotype. The chain joins TRBV19 to TRBJ2-5; TRBD1 might be the D (6 bases). V lost 3 bases and J lost 1, with 6 bases in between. This CDR3 is built from 13 residues. Germline CDR1 and CDR2: LNHDA and SQIVND (reference sequence). Here the CDR3 reads CASSIRGQETQYF. CDR3 sequence (DNA): TGTGCCAGTAGTATCAGGGGCCAAGAGACCCAGTACTTC.

V is TRBV25-1 and J is TRBJ1-2, with TRBD1 matching 7 bases. The CDR3 consists of 18 residues. CDR1 is MGHDK, CDR2 SYGVNS, per germline. V trimming: 6 bases; J trimming: 4 bases; junction bases outside the gene matches: 20. For the CDR3, the DNA is TGTGCCAGCAGCCTACCCACAGGGGAGATTTTTCCCGGCTATGGCTACACCTTC. Amino acids: CASSLPTGEIFPGYGYTF.

CDR3 region: CATFLGAGIPFNQPQHF. In nucleotides, the CDR3 is TGTGCCACCTTCTTAGGAGCGGGGATACCCTTCAATCAGCCCCAGCATTTT. The chain links TRBV24-1 to TRBJ1-5, with D unclear. The CDR3 has 17 amino acids. CDR1 KGHDR and CDR2 SFDVKD come from the germline V gene. The germline V and J ends were trimmed by 9 bases and 3 bases, with 23 bases remaining between them.

The chain links TRBV7-2 to TRBJ2-7; D assignment may be TRBD1 or TRBD2 (5 bases each). Trimming took 5 bases from V and 12 from J, leaving 20 bases between them. This CDR3 comprises 13 residues. The V gene's germline CDR1 is SGHTA and CDR2 FQGNSA. The CDR3: CASSLKPGAGGYF. Written as DNA, the CDR3 is TGTGCCAGCAGCCTAAAACCCGGGGCCGGAGGGTACTTC.

The chain joins TRBV7-9 to TRBJ2-3, with D possibly TRBD2 on 5 matching bases. The CDR3 has 15 amino acids. Germline assignment: CDR1 SEHNR and CDR2 FQNEAQ (reference sequence). Trimming pared 5 bases from V and 5 bases from J, leaving 17 bases between. CDR3 protein: CASSKTNPEGDTQYF. The CDR3 bases are TGTGCCAGCAGCAAAACTAACCCAGAGGGAGATACGCAGTATTTT.

At least ten counts were recorded for this clonotype. The chain recombines TRBV15 with TRBJ1-2; no definite D call. The V end was cut by 1 base, the J end by 3 bases, with 9 bases between. From germline, CDR1 is LNHNV and CDR2 YYDKDF (reference sequence). The CDR3 spans 14 residues. CDR3 sequence reads: CATSRAQAYYGYTF. The DNA for the CDR3 is TGTGCCACCAGCAGAGCTCAAGCCTACTATGGCTACACCTTC. Supplemented by reference TRBV15 and TRBJ1-2, the full variable domain reads DAMVIQNPRYQVTQFGKPVTLSCSQTLNHNVMYWYQQKSSQAPKLLFHYYDKDFNNEADTPDNFQSRRPNTSFCFLDIRSPGLGDTAMYLCATSRAQAYYGYTFGSGTRLTVV.

This chain links TRBV7-8 with TRBJ1-1, with a possible D match to TRBD1 (6 bases). CDR1 is SGHVS and CDR2 is FQNEAQ in the germline V gene. This CDR3 contains 15 residues. Trimming took 5 bases from V and 2 from J, leaving 15 bases between them. As DNA, the CDR3 is TGTGCCAGCAGCATACAAACAGGGATAAACACTGAAGCTTTCTTT. As protein: CASSIQTGINTEAFF.

This clonotype occurred many times. The chain recombines TRBV6-5 with TRBJ1-5; 7 nucleotides align to TRBD1. Germline CDR1 and CDR2: MNHEY and SVGAGI. V gave up 6 bases and J gave up 3 bases; unmatched junction bases: 11. The CDR3 totals 16 residues. The CDR3 spells CASSRAPGQSNQPQHF. CDR3 DNA: TGTGCCAGCAGCCGTGCTCCGGGACAGTCCAATCAGCCCCAGCATTTT.

This clonotype was picked up many times. The chain recombines TRBV7-2 with TRBJ1-1, with unresolved D. CDR1 and CDR2 from the germline V gene are SGHTA and FQGNSA. The V gene lost 3 bases and the J gene lost 1 base, with 6 bases spanning the gap. This CDR3 region has 13 residues. CDR3 loop: CASSLRANTEAFF. In DNA form, the CDR3 reads TGTGCCAGCAGCTTGCGGGCGAACACTGAAGCTTTCTTT.

This clonotype was detected many times. This sequence joins TRBV2 and TRBJ2-7; TRBD2 matches 13 bases. Germline lookup yields CDR1 SNHLY and CDR2 FYNNEI. The CDR3 is made up of 17 amino acids. J was trimmed by 7 bases and V by 5 bases; bases with no gene match: 14. CDR3 protein: CASSSIDRTSGSWEQYF. CDR3 coding DNA: TGTGCCAGCAGTTCGATCGACAGGACTAGCGGGAGCTGGGAGCAGTACTTC.

The DNA for the CDR3 is TGTGCCAGCAGTTTATCCCGGGGCCGACTTGATTCACCCCTCCACTTT. It encodes CASSLSRGRLDSPLHF. The chain links TRBV12-3 or TRBV12-4 to TRBJ1-6; D is perhaps TRBD1 (5 bases). This CDR3 has 16 amino acids. Trimming stripped 2 bases from V and 8 bases from J, with 16 bases between.

The V call is TRBV7-7, the J call TRBJ1-4; D unresolved. Germline assignment: CDR1 SSHAT and CDR2 FNYEAQ (reference sequence). Trimming pared 6 bases from V and 2 bases from J, leaving 7 bases between. The CDR3 sequence is 13 residues long. The CDR3 sequence is CASSYGTNEKLFF. CDR3 in DNA: TGTGCCAGCAGTTACGGGACTAATGAAAAACTGTTTTTT.

This clonotype appeared many times. V and J are TRBV24-1 and TRBJ2-7; 9 bases align to TRBD1. Germline V lookup: CDR1 KGHDR, CDR2 SFDVKD. Germline trimming cut 3 bases from V and 2 bases from J; bases unmatched to any gene: 4. The CDR3 is made up of 15 amino acids. The CDR3 spells CATSDTGGLTYEQYF. Here the CDR3 DNA reads TGTGCCACCAGTGATACAGGGGGCCTAACCTACGAGCAGTACTTC.